Listed below are T cell receptor beta chains from one sample, sequenced in a study of T cells in Graves' hyperthyroidism and ophthalmopathy. From the multiplex PCR reads, TCRdb called clonotypes with MiXCR, one entry per CDR3 protein. The sample lists 500,000 to 750,000 distinct CDR3 sequences, 46% occurring once. The specimen sequenced was peripheral blood or thyroid tissue (not recorded which). The origin of the receptors is a woman under 30 with Graves' hyperthyroidism. The CDR3 runs from the conserved cysteine through the conserved F or W. The order of the fields is J gene, CDR3 length, D gene, clone size, V gene, CDR3 protein, CDR3 DNA. A D gene is named only where the DNA matches it firmly. Rows may omit the clone size; those that give it use once, few, many or a size class.

j_gene: TRBJ1-4
len: 15
d_gene: .
abundance: .
v_gene: TRBV2
CDR3aa: CASSLAGRQGEKLFF
CDR3nt: TGTGCCAGCAGCTTAGCGGGGCGGCAGGGTGAAAAACTGTTTTTT

j_gene: TRBJ2-5
len: 12
d_gene: .
abundance: .
v_gene: TRBV24-1
CDR3aa: CATSDPSETQYF
CDR3nt: TGTGCCACCAGTGATCCCTCGGAGACCCAGTACTTC

j_gene: TRBJ1-2
len: 16
d_gene: TRBD1
abundance: many
v_gene: TRBV7-8
CDR3aa: CASSLERQGAWYGYTF
CDR3nt: TGTGCCAGCAGCTTAGAACGGCAGGGGGCATGGTATGGCTACACCTTC

j_gene: TRBJ1-2
len: 14
d_gene: TRBD1
abundance: many
v_gene: TRBV7-9
CDR3aa: CASTPDRANYGYTF
CDR3nt: TGTGCCAGCACCCCCGACAGGGCCAACTATGGCTACACCTTC

j_gene: TRBJ2-7
len: 16
d_gene: .
abundance: once
v_gene: TRBV15
CDR3aa: CAASSQGTGTYYEQYF
CDR3nt: TGTGCCGCCAGCAGCCAAGGGACCGGGACCTATTACGAGCAGTACTTC

j_gene: TRBJ1-1
len: 17
d_gene: TRBD1
abundance: many
v_gene: TRBV3-1
CDR3aa: CASSQNPFWTGGTEAFF
CDR3nt: TGTGCCAGCAGCCAAAACCCCTTTTGGACAGGGGGCACTGAAGCTTTCTTT

j_gene: TRBJ1-2
len: 12
d_gene: TRBD1
abundance: many
v_gene: TRBV12-3/TRBV12-4
CDR3aa: CASIRTGSGYTF
CDR3nt: TGTGCCAGCATCCGGACAGGCTCTGGCTACACCTTC

j_gene: TRBJ2-1
len: 15
d_gene: .
abundance: .
v_gene: TRBV20-1
CDR3aa: CSAASRLDNGNEQFF
CDR3nt: TGCAGTGCCGCTAGCCGGCTCGACAACGGCAATGAGCAGTTCTTC

j_gene: TRBJ2-2
len: 17
d_gene: TRBD1
abundance: .
v_gene: TRBV20-1
CDR3aa: CSASPSGTGYDTGELFF
CDR3nt: TGCAGTGCATCCCCTTCCGGGACAGGGTATGACACCGGGGAGCTGTTTTTT

j_gene: TRBJ1-5
len: 15
d_gene: TRBD1
abundance: .
v_gene: TRBV11-1
CDR3aa: CASSVGTGVDQPQHF
CDR3nt: TGTGCCAGCAGCGTCGGGACAGGGGTCGATCAGCCCCAGCATTTT

j_gene: TRBJ2-7
len: 16
d_gene: TRBD1
abundance: .
v_gene: TRBV7-9
CDR3aa: CASSLVRGTGGAEQYF
CDR3nt: TGTGCCAGCAGCTTAGTTAGAGGAACAGGGGGCGCCGAGCAGTACTTC

j_gene: TRBJ1-5
len: 16
d_gene: .
abundance: .
v_gene: TRBV19
CDR3aa: CASMGGGPYSNQPQHF
CDR3nt: TGTGCCAGTATGGGAGGGGGGCCCTATAGCAATCAGCCCCAGCATTTT

j_gene: TRBJ1-4
len: 14
d_gene: .
abundance: few
v_gene: TRBV18
CDR3aa: CASSQGSGGQKLFF
CDR3nt: TGTGCCAGCTCACAGGGGTCTGGAGGTCAGAAACTGTTTTTT

j_gene: TRBJ1-2
len: 14
d_gene: .
abundance: .
v_gene: TRBV27
CDR3aa: CASRKTGMRDGYTF
CDR3nt: TGTGCCAGCAGAAAAACAGGGATGAGGGATGGCTACACCTTC

j_gene: TRBJ1-1
len: 14
d_gene: .
abundance: many
v_gene: TRBV5-1
CDR3aa: CASSLAQGNTEAFF
CDR3nt: TGTGCCAGCAGCTTAGCGCAGGGGAACACTGAAGCTTTCTTT

j_gene: TRBJ2-7
len: 16
d_gene: TRBD1
abundance: .
v_gene: TRBV29-1
CDR3aa: CSVRQGTGRLSYEQYF
CDR3nt: TGCAGCGTCAGACAGGGCACGGGACGCCTCTCCTACGAGCAGTACTTC

j_gene: TRBJ1-1
len: 13
d_gene: .
abundance: many
v_gene: TRBV7-2
CDR3aa: CASSSRRETEAFF
CDR3nt: TGTGCCAGCAGCTCCCGGAGAGAGACTGAAGCTTTCTTT

j_gene: TRBJ1-5
len: 16
d_gene: TRBD1
abundance: .
v_gene: TRBV27
CDR3aa: CASSFTGTGFNQPQHF
CDR3nt: TGTGCCAGCAGTTTTACCGGGACAGGGTTTAATCAGCCCCAGCATTTT

j_gene: TRBJ1-1
len: 17
d_gene: TRBD1
abundance: .
v_gene: TRBV29-1
CDR3aa: CSVYLGQVSFGNTEAFF
CDR3nt: TGCAGCGTTTACCTGGGACAGGTATCATTTGGGAACACTGAAGCTTTCTTT

j_gene: TRBJ2-5
len: 17
d_gene: TRBD2
abundance: .
v_gene: TRBV7-2
CDR3aa: CASTPSTSGRAWETQYF
CDR3nt: TGTGCCAGCACCCCATCGACTAGCGGGAGGGCCTGGGAGACCCAGTACTTC

j_gene: TRBJ1-4
len: 10
d_gene: .
abundance: many
v_gene: TRBV5-8
CDR3aa: CASGREKLFF
CDR3nt: TGTGCCAGCGGACGAGAAAAACTGTTTTTT

j_gene: TRBJ1-2
len: 13
d_gene: .
abundance: once
v_gene: TRBV5-4
CDR3aa: CASSGWANYGYTF
CDR3nt: TGTGCCAGCAGCGGGTGGGCTAACTATGGCTACACCTTC

j_gene: TRBJ2-5
len: 13
d_gene: .
abundance: .
v_gene: TRBV24-1
CDR3aa: CATTSDLGQTQYF
CDR3nt: TGTGCCACCACAAGTGATTTGGGCCAGACCCAGTACTTC

j_gene: TRBJ1-5
len: 15
d_gene: .
abundance: many
v_gene: TRBV4-1
CDR3aa: CASSQDGQYNQPQHF
CDR3nt: TGCGCCAGCAGCCAAGACGGGCAGTACAATCAGCCCCAGCATTTT